These T cell receptor beta chains were read from a single sample in a study of blood T cell repertoires in COVID-19. Assay used: immunoSEQ multiplex PCR; TCRdb lists only in-frame clones, some missing. The data hold roughly 190,000 clones, with roughly 80% observed a single time. Sequencing input: PBMCs or T cells enriched from blood (not recorded which). The receptors were sampled from a woman aged 25 to 39 who had recovered from COVID-19. The CDR3 runs from the conserved cysteine through the conserved F or W. The order of the fields is J gene, V gene, clone size, D gene, CDR3 protein, CDR3 DNA. A D gene is named only where the DNA matches it firmly. Clone size is shown for a subset of rows, as once, few, many or a class of expanded clone.

j_call: TRBJ1-2; v_call: TRBV15; clone_size: -; d_call: -; cdr3_aa: CATSRGGGQDYGYTF; cdr3_nt: TGTGCCACCAGCAGAGGGGGGGGGCAGGACTATGGCTACACCTTC
j_call: TRBJ1-1; v_call: TRBV18; clone_size: -; d_call: -; cdr3_aa: CASSPGLRQNTEAFF; cdr3_nt: TGTGCCAGCTCACCCGGCTTACGACAGAACACTGAAGCTTTCTTT
j_call: TRBJ2-1; v_call: TRBV30; clone_size: -; d_call: -; cdr3_aa: CAWSVRGNEQFF; cdr3_nt: TGTGCCTGGAGTGTACGGGGCAATGAGCAGTTCTTC
j_call: TRBJ2-2; v_call: TRBV3-1/TRBV3-2; clone_size: -; d_call: -; cdr3_aa: CASSQVVVRTGELFF; cdr3_nt: TGTGCCAGCAGCCAAGTAGTAGTTCGCACCGGGGAGCTGTTTTTT
j_call: TRBJ2-1; v_call: TRBV4-1; clone_size: -; d_call: TRBD2; cdr3_aa: CASSQDITSGLYNEQFF; cdr3_nt: TGCGCCAGCAGCCAAGATATAACTAGCGGCCTATACAATGAGCAGTTCTTC
j_call: TRBJ2-3; v_call: TRBV10-2; clone_size: once; d_call: TRBD2; cdr3_aa: CASRQAGGPTDTQYF; cdr3_nt: TGCGCCAGCAGGCAAGCGGGAGGCCCCACAGATACGCAGTATTTT
j_call: TRBJ2-2; v_call: TRBV7-8; clone_size: once; d_call: -; cdr3_aa: CASSPSSLNTGELFF; cdr3_nt: TGTGCCAGCAGCCCTAGTTCGCTGAACACCGGGGAGCTGTTTTTT
j_call: TRBJ2-7; v_call: TRBV10-3; clone_size: -; d_call: -; cdr3_aa: CAISESRLGLGEQYF; cdr3_nt: TGTGCCATCAGTGAGTCCCGACTGGGGCTGGGCGAGCAGTACTTC
j_call: TRBJ2-1; v_call: TRBV30; clone_size: -; d_call: -; cdr3_aa: CAWTPRLNEQFF; cdr3_nt: TGTGCCTGGACCCCAAGACTCAATGAGCAGTTCTTC
j_call: TRBJ2-1; v_call: TRBV6-1; clone_size: -; d_call: -; cdr3_aa: CASSEAIQWAGPSYNEQFF; cdr3_nt: TGTGCCAGCAGTGAAGCAATACAATGGGCAGGGCCATCCTACAATGAGCAGTTCTTC
j_call: TRBJ1-2; v_call: TRBV19; clone_size: -; d_call: -; cdr3_aa: CASGRVSANYGYTF; cdr3_nt: TGTGCCAGTGGGAGAGTATCGGCTAACTATGGCTACACCTTC
j_call: TRBJ1-2; v_call: TRBV27; clone_size: -; d_call: -; cdr3_aa: CASSLSGTGPIPHYGYTF; cdr3_nt: TGTGCCAGCAGTTTATCGGGTACAGGGCCAATACCCCACTATGGCTACACCTTC
j_call: TRBJ1-2; v_call: TRBV30; clone_size: -; d_call: TRBD1; cdr3_aa: CAWSVPGAGGRYGYTF; cdr3_nt: TGTGCCTGGAGTGTACCGGGGGCAGGGGGGCGATATGGCTACACCTTC
j_call: TRBJ1-6; v_call: TRBV10-2; clone_size: -; d_call: -; cdr3_aa: CASRGPGAEGSPLHF; cdr3_nt: TGCGCCAGCAGGGGCCCAGGGGCAGAAGGTTCACCCCTCCACTTT
j_call: TRBJ1-5; v_call: TRBV5-8; clone_size: -; d_call: -; cdr3_aa: CASTLRVSNQPQHF; cdr3_nt: TGTGCCAGCACCTTGAGAGTAAGCAATCAGCCCCAGCATTTT
j_call: TRBJ1-4; v_call: TRBV28; clone_size: -; d_call: -; cdr3_aa: CASSPGQTNEKLFF; cdr3_nt: TGTGCCAGCAGTCCGGGACAAACTAATGAAAAACTGTTTTTT
j_call: TRBJ2-7; v_call: TRBV5-5; clone_size: -; d_call: -; cdr3_aa: CASSLSEGPYYEQYF; cdr3_nt: TGTGCCAGCAGCTTGTCGGAGGGGCCCTACTACGAGCAGTACTTC
j_call: TRBJ2-1; v_call: TRBV29-1; clone_size: -; d_call: -; cdr3_aa: CSVHGGDSIDEQFF; cdr3_nt: TGCAGCGTTCATGGCGGGGACAGCATCGATGAGCAGTTCTTC
j_call: TRBJ1-2; v_call: TRBV28; clone_size: -; d_call: TRBD1; cdr3_aa: CASSFTHSGQGQGYTF; cdr3_nt: TGTGCCAGCAGTTTTACCCACTCGGGACAGGGCCAAGGCTACACCTTC
j_call: TRBJ1-1; v_call: TRBV19; clone_size: -; d_call: -; cdr3_aa: CASSIDPEFFDTEAFF; cdr3_nt: TGTGCCAGTAGTATAGATCCTGAGTTCTTTGACACTGAAGCTTTCTTT
j_call: TRBJ2-1; v_call: TRBV6-6; clone_size: few; d_call: -; cdr3_aa: CASSYWQGGVGEQFF; cdr3_nt: TGTGCCAGCAGTTACTGGCAGGGCGGCGTGGGTGAGCAGTTCTTC
j_call: TRBJ1-5; v_call: TRBV2; clone_size: -; d_call: -; cdr3_aa: CASSEAGGYSNQPQHF; cdr3_nt: TGTGCCAGCAGTGAAGCGGGGGGGTATAGCAATCAGCCCCAGCATTTT
j_call: TRBJ2-5; v_call: TRBV2; clone_size: -; d_call: TRBD2; cdr3_aa: CASSSGLAVGSIQETQYF; cdr3_nt: TGTGCCAGCAGCTCGGGACTAGCGGTGGGTTCTATCCAAGAGACCCAGTACTTC
j_call: TRBJ1-4; v_call: TRBV28; clone_size: -; d_call: -; cdr3_aa: CASSSGQINEKLFF; cdr3_nt: TGTGCCAGCAGTTCCGGACAGATAAATGAAAAACTGTTTTTT
j_call: TRBJ1-2; v_call: TRBV27; clone_size: -; d_call: TRBD1; cdr3_aa: CASSSQGDGYTF; cdr3_nt: TGTGCCAGCAGTTCACAGGGGGATGGCTACACCTTC